This T cell receptor (beta chain) stems from a study of T cells in Graves' hyperthyroidism and ophthalmopathy. Diagnosis rested on symptoms, serum thyroxine and TRAb, thyroid ultrasound, and orbital computed tomography. The V gene lost 6 bases and the J gene lost 3 bases, with 11 bases spanning the gap. Germline-derived CDR1 and CDR2 are MNHNS and SASEGT. The CDR3 totals 13 residues. Amplified TCR beta CDR3 regions came from RNA transcripts. TCR CDR3 regions were first amplified by RT-PCR with HTBI primers. TCRdb recomputed calls from the multiplex PCR reads with MiXCR, one row per CDR3 protein. The table shows around 520,000 distinct CDR3 sequences, with approximately 25% occurring only once. This clonotype has ten or more counts.

The clonotype was recovered from a young woman with Graves' ophthalmopathy. The gene calls are TRBV6-1 and TRBJ1-2, with D unclear. Sequenced: blood. CDR3 bases: TGTGCCAGCAGCCCGCCTAGTTACTATGGCTACACCTTC. It yields the protein CASSPPSYYGYTF.